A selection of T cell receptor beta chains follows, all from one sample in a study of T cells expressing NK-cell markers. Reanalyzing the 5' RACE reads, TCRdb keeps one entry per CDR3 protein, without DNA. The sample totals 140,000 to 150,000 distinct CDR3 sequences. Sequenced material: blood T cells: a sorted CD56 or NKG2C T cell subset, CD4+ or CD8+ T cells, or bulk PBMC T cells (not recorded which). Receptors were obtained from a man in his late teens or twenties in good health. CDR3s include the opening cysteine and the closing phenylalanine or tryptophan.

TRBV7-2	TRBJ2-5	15	CASSSIDTSVRTQYF
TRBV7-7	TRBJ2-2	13	CASSYEDTGELFF
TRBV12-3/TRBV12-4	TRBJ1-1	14	CASVPTGGNTEAFF
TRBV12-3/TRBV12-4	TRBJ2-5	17	CASSPGKGAMNGETQYF
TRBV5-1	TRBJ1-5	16	CASSRDRAIINQPQHF
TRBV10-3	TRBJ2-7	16	CAISVTAGLGAHEQYF
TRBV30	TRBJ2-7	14	CAWSVEGGSYEQYF
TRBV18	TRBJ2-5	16	CASSPGRSERKETQYF
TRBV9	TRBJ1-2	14	CASSADRTGYGYTF
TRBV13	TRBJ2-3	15	CASRPGTGRTDTQYF
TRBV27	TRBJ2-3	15	CASSFLSGITDTQYF
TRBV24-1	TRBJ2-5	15	CATGDFEGVSETQYF
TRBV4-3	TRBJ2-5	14	CASSQDSGHGTQYF
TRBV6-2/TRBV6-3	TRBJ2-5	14	CASRTWGGQETQYF
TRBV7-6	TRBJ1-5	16	CASSPTTGGSNQPQHF
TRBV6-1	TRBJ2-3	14	CASRADRSTDTQYF
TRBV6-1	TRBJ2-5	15	CASSDPFGVQETQYF
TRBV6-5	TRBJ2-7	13	CASSLTANYEQYF
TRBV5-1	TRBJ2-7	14	CASSIERGDYEQYF
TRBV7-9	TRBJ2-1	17	CASSLGPILAGDNEQFF
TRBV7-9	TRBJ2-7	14	CASSLLSEAREQYF
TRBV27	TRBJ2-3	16	CASSLLLAGELDTQYF
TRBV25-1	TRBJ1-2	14	CASSGGANNYGYTF
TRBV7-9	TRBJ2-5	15	CASTPLDSGEETQYF
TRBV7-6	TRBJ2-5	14	CASSFDRAQETQYF
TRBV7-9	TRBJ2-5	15	CASSTEQGTMETQYF